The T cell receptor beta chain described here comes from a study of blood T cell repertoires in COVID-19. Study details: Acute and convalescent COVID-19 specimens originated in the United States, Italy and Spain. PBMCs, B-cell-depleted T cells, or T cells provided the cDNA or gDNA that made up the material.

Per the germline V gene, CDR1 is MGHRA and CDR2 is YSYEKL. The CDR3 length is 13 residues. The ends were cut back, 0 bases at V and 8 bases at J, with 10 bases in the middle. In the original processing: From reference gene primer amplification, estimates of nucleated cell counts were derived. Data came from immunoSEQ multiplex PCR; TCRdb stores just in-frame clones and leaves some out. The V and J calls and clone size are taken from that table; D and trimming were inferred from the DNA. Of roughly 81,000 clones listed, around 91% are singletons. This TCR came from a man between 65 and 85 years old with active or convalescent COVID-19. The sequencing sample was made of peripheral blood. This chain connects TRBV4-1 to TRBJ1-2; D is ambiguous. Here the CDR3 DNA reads TGCGCCAGCAGCCAAGACTCGGTGCGGGGCTACACCTTC. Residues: CASSQDSVRGYTF.